This entry concerns a single T cell receptor beta chain. Its antigen is unknown. This record comes from a study of T cell repertoires in cytomegalovirus infection. Study-wide context: Peptides in the study included HLA-C-restricted and HLA-B-restricted CMV epitopes.

A single record per CDR3 protein comes from TCRdb applying MiXCR to the reads. The sample records some 800,000 distinct CDR3 sequences, 32% being singletons. CDR1 is MNHEY, CDR2 SMNVEV, per germline (reference sequence). The CDR3 contains 15 residues. Trimming left V 0 bases short and J 6 bases short, with 13 bases between. The sequence was collected from a human donor in good health (CMV status not recorded). Some clones in this sample may be carry-over from other donors' samples. V usage is TRBV27 and J usage is TRBJ2-3, with D perhaps TRBD2 (5 bases). The sequences come from cultured CD8+ T cells from PBMCs, collected from culture after CMV antigen stimulation. The CDR3, as DNA: TGTGCCAGCAGTTTATCGGTCCCGCCGGGGGATACGCAGTATTTT. The encoded protein is CASSLSVPPGDTQYF.